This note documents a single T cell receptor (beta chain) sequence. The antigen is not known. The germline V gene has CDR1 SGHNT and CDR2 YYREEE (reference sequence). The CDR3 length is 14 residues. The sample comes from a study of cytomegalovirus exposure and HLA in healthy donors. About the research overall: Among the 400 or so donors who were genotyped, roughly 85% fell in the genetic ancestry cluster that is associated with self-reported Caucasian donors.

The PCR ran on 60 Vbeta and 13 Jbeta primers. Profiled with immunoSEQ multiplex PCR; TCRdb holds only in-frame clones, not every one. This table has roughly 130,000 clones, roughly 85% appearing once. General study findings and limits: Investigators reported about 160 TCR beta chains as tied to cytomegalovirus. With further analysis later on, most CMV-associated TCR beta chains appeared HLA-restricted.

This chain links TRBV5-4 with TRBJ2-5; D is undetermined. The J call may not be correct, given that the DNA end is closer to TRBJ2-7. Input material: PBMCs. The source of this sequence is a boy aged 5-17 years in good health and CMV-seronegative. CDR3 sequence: CASSLGSSTYEQYF. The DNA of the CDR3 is TGTGCCAGCAGCTTGGGGTCTTCCACCTACGAGCAGTACTTC.